This passage covers 10 T cell receptor beta chains from one sample sequenced in a study of blood T cell repertoires in COVID-19. Data came from immunoSEQ multiplex PCR; TCRdb stores just in-frame clones and leaves some out. The table shows about 81,000 clones, with about 96% occurring only once. Material: peripheral blood. The receptors here all came from a human donor with active COVID-19. The donor label of this sample is uncertain.

The chain recombines TRBV5-1 with TRBJ2-1; D is perhaps TRBD1 (5 bases). V dropped 0 bases and J dropped 8 bases, with 15 bases sitting between them. Per germline, CDR1 SGHRS and CDR2 YFSETQ. This CDR3 comprises 15 residues. The CDR3 bases are TGCGCCAGCAGCTTGGGCCTGGCAGGGCTGGATGAGCAGTTCTTC. It is translated as CASSLGLAGLDEQFF.

This sequence joins TRBV7-9 and TRBJ2-2; 7 bases agree with TRBD2. Trimming removed 5 bases from V and 6 bases from J; junction bases left unmatched: 6. CDR3 length: 14 residues. Germline values: CDR1 SEHNR, CDR2 FQNEAQ (reference sequence). The CDR3 protein is CASSQGLVAGELFF. The CDR3 nucleotides are TGTGCCAGCAGCCAAGGACTAGTAGCCGGGGAGCTGTTTTTT.

The V gene is TRBV5-5, the J gene TRBJ2-5, with a tentative D call TRBD2 (5 bases). V dropped 4 bases and J dropped 5 bases, with 15 bases sitting between them. Germline V gives CDR1 SGHKS, CDR2 YYEKEE (reference sequence). This CDR3 is built from 14 residues. The DNA of the CDR3 is TGTGCCAGCAGCGTGGGGAGTGTAGCGGAGACCCAGTACTTC. Translating gives CASSVGSVAETQYF.

This chain joins TRBV28 and TRBJ2-2; 14 nucleotides line up with TRBD2. CDR3 length: 16 residues. V lost 5 bases and J lost 5; bases outside the gene matches: 4. In germline, CDR1 is MDHEN, CDR2 SYDVKM. CDR3 loop: CASSLTSGRGTGELFF. As DNA, the CDR3 is TGTGCCAGCAGTCTGACTAGCGGGAGGGGAACCGGGGAGCTGTTTTTT.

This chain connects TRBV28 to TRBJ1-6; D perhaps matches TRBD1 (5 bases). Germline CDR1 and CDR2: MDHEN and SYDVKM. This CDR3 is 16 amino acids long. V dropped 4 bases and J dropped 10 bases, with 20 bases sitting between them. The CDR3 reads CASSSGGAARTSPLHF. CDR3 DNA sequence: TGTGCCAGCAGTTCGGGCGGGGCAGCCCGCACGTCACCCCTCCACTTT.

The V gene is TRBV28, the J gene TRBJ2-7; 9 bases are shared with TRBD2. Germline loops: CDR1 MDHEN, CDR2 SYDVKM. CDR3 length: 16 residues. The J segment lost 4 bases and the V segment lost 2 bases, leaving 9 bases of the junction unmatched. The CDR3 DNA is TGTGCCAGCAGTTTAAAGGCGGGAGGGCTTCCTTACGAGCAGTACTTC. It specifies CASSLKAGGLPYEQYF. Full variable domain (rest looked up from reference TRBV28 and TRBJ2-7): DVKVTQSSRYLVKRTGEKVFLECVQDMDHENMFWYRQDPGLGLRLIYFSYDVKMKEKGDIPEGYSVSREKKERFSLILESASTNQTSMYLCASSLKAGGLPYEQYFGPGTRLTVT.

The rearrangement joins TRBV5-6 to TRBJ2-1; TRBD2 matches at 7 bases. There are 19 residues in the CDR3. Germline CDR1 reads SGHDT; CDR2 reads YYEEEE. V trimming: 3 bases; J trimming: 1 base; junction bases outside the gene matches: 16. The DNA for the CDR3 is TGTGCCAGCAGCTCCCAAGTGCCTAGCGGCGACGCTTCCTACAATGAGCAGTTCTTC. Residues: CASSSQVPSGDASYNEQFF.

This clone has a handful of counts. The chain uses TRBV7-9 and TRBJ2-2; 8 nucleotides agree with TRBD1. Germline V gene lookup returns CDR1 SEHNR and CDR2 FQNEAQ (reference sequence). The V and J ends lost 6 bases and 5 bases, in that order; junction bases with no gene match: 2. The CDR3 totals 13 residues. CDR3: CASRWTGTGELFF. CDR3 DNA: TGTGCCAGCAGATGGACAGGGACCGGGGAGCTGTTTTTT.

This chain links TRBV18 with TRBJ1-1; D possibly corresponds to TRBD1 (5 bases). Germline loops: CDR1 KGHSH, CDR2 LQKENI. The CDR3 is 13 residues long. Trimming took 6 bases from V and 1 from J, leaving 9 bases between them. The CDR3 DNA reads as TGTGCCAGCTCGAACGACAGGAACACTGAAGCTTTCTTT. Translation: CASSNDRNTEAFF.

This chain uses TRBV6-6 with TRBJ2-1, with TRBD2 matching 7 bases. In germline, CDR1 is MNHNY, CDR2 SVGAGI (reference sequence). The V gene end was trimmed by 0 bases and the J gene end by 9 bases; junction bases not matched to a gene: 5. The CDR3 runs to 14 residues. As DNA, the CDR3 is TGTGCCAGCAGTTACTCGATTGGACTAGGTGAGCAGTTCTTC. It codes for CASSYSIGLGEQFF.